These 25 T cell receptor beta chains were all obtained from the same sample, sequenced in a study of neurological immune-mediated disorders. TCRdb reprocessed the 5' RACE reads via MiXCR and lists one record per CDR3 protein. The data hold some 76,000 distinct CDR3 sequences, with approximately 3.3% observed a single time. Sequenced input: PBMCs. The receptors derive from a woman aged 45-59 years with multiple sclerosis.

This clonotype was seen many times. The V call is TRBV28, the J call TRBJ2-3, with 10 bases that match TRBD2. V lost 1 base and J lost 0; bases outside the gene matches: 7. The germline CDR1 and CDR2 sequences are MDHEN and SYDVKM. CDR3 length: 18 residues. CDR3: CASSLSGAGGPSTDTQYF. As DNA, the CDR3 is TGTGCCAGCAGTTTATCGGGAGCGGGGGGGCCAAGCACAGATACGCAGTATTTT.

This clonotype was detected ten times or more. The chain employs TRBV5-1 and TRBJ2-3; 9 bases agree with TRBD1. The CDR3 is made up of 16 amino acids. V was pared by 2 bases and J by 2 bases, with 6 bases of the junction left unmatched. CDR1 SGHRS and CDR2 YFSETQ come from the germline V gene. This chain's CDR3 is CASSFGQGPYTDTQYF. CDR3 bases: TGCGCCAGCAGCTTCGGACAGGGGCCGTACACAGATACGCAGTATTTT.

At least ten counts were recorded for this clonotype. The V call is TRBV15, the J call TRBJ1-4; D unresolved. The CDR3 spans 15 residues. CDR1 and CDR2 from the germline V gene are LNHNV and YYDKDF (reference sequence). The V gene lost 0 bases and the J gene lost 7 bases, with 12 bases spanning the gap. As DNA, the CDR3 is TGTGCCACCAGCAGAGATTTCGACGGTCCTGAAAAACTGTTTTTT. Its protein is CATSRDFDGPEKLFF.

This clonotype showed up many times. The V and J genes are TRBV4-3 and TRBJ1-1; D is possibly TRBD1 (6 bases). Trimming took off 0 bases at V and 4 bases at J, with 21 bases between the two ends. Germline CDR1 LGHNA, CDR2 YSLEER. CDR3 length: 18 amino acids. The CDR3 DNA follows: TGCGCCAGCAGCCAAGAGGAACTCAGGACAGTAGGGTCCACTGAAGCTTTCTTT. Translated: CASSQEELRTVGSTEAFF.

This clonotype rates as medium-sized. V and J are TRBV5-5 and TRBJ2-6; D not certain. This CDR3 is 17 amino acids long. Germline loops: CDR1 SGHKS, CDR2 YYEKEE (reference sequence). V was clipped by 4 bases and J by 2 bases, with 16 bases between them. The CDR3 nucleotides read TGTGCCAGCAGCGATATACGTCTAAGAACTGGGGCCAACGTCCTGACTTTC. Amino acids: CASSDIRLRTGANVLTF.

In this sample, this clonotype turned up many times. The V gene is TRBV28, the J gene TRBJ1-6; TRBD1 might be the D (6 bases). Looked up from germline, CDR1 is MDHEN and CDR2 is SYDVKM. This CDR3 is 14 amino acids long. V was clipped by 6 bases and J by 7 bases, with 13 bases between them. The CDR3: CASRRTAGNSPLHF. CDR3 nucleotides: TGTGCCAGCAGGCGGACAGCGGGGAATTCACCCCTCCACTTT.

Many counts were recorded for this clonotype. The V gene is TRBV28, the J gene TRBJ1-1; possibly TRBD1 for D (6 bases). Deletions cut 6 bases from V and 5 bases from J, with 16 bases between. CDR1 is MDHEN, CDR2 SYDVKM, per germline. The length of the CDR3 is 14 residues. CDR3 region: CASSPYRDRTEAFF. DNA for the CDR3: TGTGCCAGCAGCCCCTACAGGGATAGGACTGAAGCTTTCTTT.

This clonotype was seen repeatedly, ten times or more. The chain links TRBV4-3 to TRBJ1-5; a possible D gene is TRBD1 (6 bases). CDR1 and CDR2 from the germline V gene are LGHNA and YSLEER. The CDR3 contains 15 residues. V lost 0 bases, J lost 9 bases, and 15 bases lay in between. In DNA, the CDR3 is TGCGCCAGCAGCCAAGACACTACAGGGAAGCGGCCCCAGCATTTT. Its protein is CASSQDTTGKRPQHF.

This clonotype was seen ten or more times. The chain has TRBV5-1 and TRBJ2-1, with 11 nucleotides matching TRBD1. With 4 bases clipped from V and 2 bases from J, the junction kept 2 bases outside the gene matches. CDR1 and CDR2 from the germline V gene are SGHRS and YFSETQ. The length of the CDR3 is 15 residues. The CDR3 loop reads CASSPGQGAYNEQFF. The CDR3 DNA reads TGCGCCAGCAGCCCGGGACAGGGGGCCTACAATGAGCAGTTCTTC.

Only a few counts were recorded for this clonotype. The CDR3 does not close with the conserved phenylalanine or tryptophan, likely indicating a read error. The rearrangement joins TRBV20-1 to TRBJ2-4, with 7 bases identical to TRBD2. CDR3 length: 14 amino acids. Germline values: CDR1 DFQATT, CDR2 SNEGSKA (reference sequence). The DNA for the CDR3 is TGCAGTGCTAGTCCGGCTAGCGGCAAAAAAATTCAGTACATC. Its translation is CSASPASGKKIQYI.

This clonotype was picked up many times. This chain uses TRBV2 with TRBJ2-3, with a possible D match to TRBD1 (6 bases). Looked up from germline, CDR1 is SNHLY and CDR2 is FYNNEI. V shed 0 bases and J shed 1 base, with 14 bases lying between them. The CDR3 runs 17 residues. CDR3 nucleotides: TGTGCCAGCAGTGAAGCGCGGCGGACAGTCGGCACAGATACGCAGTATTTT. Amino acid sequence: CASSEARRTVGTDTQYF.

Ten or more counts support this clonotype. The rearrangement joins TRBV7-9 to TRBJ1-5, with D uncertain. The CDR3 loop spans 14 amino acids. Trimming removed 5 bases at V and 4 bases at J, with 12 bases between. Looked up from germline, CDR1 is SEHNR and CDR2 is FQNEAQ (reference sequence). CDR3 region: CASSVTERNQPQHF. The CDR3 nucleotides are TGTGCCAGCAGCGTGACCGAGAGGAATCAGCCCCAGCATTTT.

In this sample, this clonotype turned up a few times. A much larger clonotype is one base distant, so this may be a read error. The chain couples TRBV20-1 to TRBJ2-5; D is unresolved. This CDR3 spans 11 amino acids. The germline CDR1 and CDR2 sequences are DFQATT and SNEGSKA (reference sequence). In nucleotides, the CDR3 is TGCAGTGGTCAGCACCAAGAGAACCAGTACTTC. Translation gives CSGQHQENQYF.

This clonotype was detected ten times or more. The V and J genes are TRBV4-2 and TRBJ2-3, with D unresolved. V was cut by 0 bases and J by 8 bases, with 15 bases left in between. The CDR3 totals 15 residues. Germline loops: CDR1 LGHNA, CDR2 YNFKEQ. The CDR3 DNA is TGTGCCAGCAGCCAAGACCGATTAGTTTCGGCTACGCAGTATTTT. Protein product: CASSQDRLVSATQYF.

Many counts were recorded for this clonotype. J is TRBJ2-5 and V is TRBV20-1; no firm D call. CDR1 is DFQATT and CDR2 is SNEGSKA in the germline V gene (reference sequence). V lost 1 base and J lost 4, with 7 bases in between. The CDR3 contains 12 residues. The CDR3 DNA reads as TGCAGTGCTAGAGGGTCTTTAGAGACCCAGTACTTC. It is translated as CSARGSLETQYF.

The sample holds many counts of this clonotype. V gene TRBV12-3 or TRBV12-4 combines with J gene TRBJ2-1; 7 bases are shared with TRBD2. The CDR3 loop spans 15 amino acids. V was pared by 4 bases and J by 7 bases, with 10 bases of the junction left unmatched. CDR3 nucleotide sequence: TGTGCCAGCAGTTCCAAGCGGGGCCCGAGAAATGAGCAGTTCTTC. Protein: CASSSKRGPRNEQFF.

This clonotype was counted many times. V and J are TRBV27 and TRBJ2-3; D unclear. In germline, CDR1 is MNHEY, CDR2 SMNVEV (reference sequence). V was cut by 0 bases and J by 5 bases, with 6 bases left in between. The CDR3 contains 13 residues. The CDR3 spells CASSLSQRDTQYF. CDR3 in DNA: TGTGCCAGCAGTTTATCCCAGAGAGATACGCAGTATTTT.

This clonotype has ten or more counts. The chain has TRBV28 and TRBJ2-7; TRBD2 might be the D (7 bases). CDR1 and CDR2 (germline): MDHEN, SYDVKM. There are 15 residues in the CDR3. Trimming cost V 4 bases and J 3 bases, with 16 bases left between them. The CDR3 reads CASSSGGTLSYEQYV. In DNA, the CDR3 is TGTGCCAGCAGTTCCGGGGGGACACTGAGCTACGAGCAGTACGTC.

The table lists this clonotype with many counts. The V gene is TRBV20-1, the J gene TRBJ1-5, with 7 bases matching TRBD1. The CDR3 runs 13 residues. CDR1 and CDR2 from the germline V gene are DFQATT and SNEGSKA (reference sequence). The junction had 5 bases not matched to a gene; V was cut back by 5 bases and J by 4 bases. CDR3: CSAGTALNQPQHF. The CDR3, as DNA: TGCAGTGCTGGGACAGCCCTTAATCAGCCCCAGCATTTT.

This clonotype was seen at least ten times. V usage is TRBV5-1 and J usage is TRBJ2-3; no definite D call. Germline assignment: CDR1 SGHRS and CDR2 YFSETQ. Trimming cost V 0 bases and J 4 bases, with 6 bases left between them. CDR3 length: 13 amino acids. Here the CDR3 reads CASSLETADTQYF. The CDR3 DNA follows: TGCGCCAGCAGCTTGGAGACGGCAGATACGCAGTATTTT.

This clonotype was observed many times. The chain employs TRBV5-1 and TRBJ2-7; TRBD1 matches 11 bases. CDR3 length: 15 amino acids. The germline V gene encodes CDR1 SGHRS and CDR2 YFSETQ. J was trimmed by 5 bases and V by 5 bases; bases with no gene match: 9. The CDR3 bases are TGCGCCAGCAGTCATCCGGACAGGGGGCTCCACGAGCAGTACTTC. Translated, it gives CASSHPDRGLHEQYF.

This clonotype has ten or more counts. This chain joins TRBV3-1 and TRBJ2-1, with a tentative D call TRBD2 (6 bases). Per germline, CDR1 LGHDT and CDR2 YNNKEL (reference sequence). Between the trimmed V and J ends, which lost 4 bases and 6 bases, there was a span of 16 bases. The CDR3 runs 15 residues. CDR3 sequence: CASSLLTAGINEQFF. In nucleotides, the CDR3 is TGTGCCAGCAGCCTACTTACTGCGGGGATCAATGAGCAGTTCTTC.

The sample holds many counts of this clonotype. The chain recombines TRBV6-2 or TRBV6-3 with TRBJ2-7, with 9 bases matching TRBD2. Germline lookup yields CDR1 MNHEY and CDR2 SVGEGT. The CDR3 sequence is 16 residues long. Losses at the gene ends were 5 bases for V and 0 bases for J; bases not matched to a gene: 8. In DNA form, the CDR3 reads TGTGCCAGCAGTGAGCCCGGACTAGCGAACTCCTACGAGCAGTACTTC. Amino acids: CASSEPGLANSYEQYF.

This clonotype occurred many times. V usage is TRBV20-1 and J usage is TRBJ2-4; 10 bases fit TRBD2. The CDR3 totals 17 residues. CDR1 and CDR2 (germline): DFQATT, SNEGSKA (reference sequence). J lost 1 base, V lost 5 bases, and 11 bases had no gene match. Written as DNA, the CDR3 is TGCAGTGCTGGATCGAGGGCTAGCGGGAGTGCCAAAAACATTCAGTACTTC. The encoded protein is CSAGSRASGSAKNIQYF.

This clonotype has a count of ten or more. The chain has TRBV5-1 and TRBJ2-1; TRBD1 might be the D (5 bases). Per the germline V gene, CDR1 is SGHRS and CDR2 is YFSETQ. Trimming removed 4 bases from V and 2 bases from J, with 13 bases in between. The CDR3 extends over 15 amino acids. CDR3 nucleotide sequence: TGCGCCAGCAGCGGACAACGACGTACCTACAATGAGCAGTTCTTC. Its protein product is CASSGQRRTYNEQFF.